This note documents a single TCR beta chain sequence. Its antigen is currently unknown. Primers: 60 Vbeta forward and 13 Jbeta reverse. The table came from immunoSEQ multiplex PCR; TCRdb's copy has only in-frame clones and leaves some out. This sample has 150,000 to 200,000 clones, with 75% to 90% found just once. This specimen belongs to a study of cytomegalovirus exposure and HLA in healthy donors. Study findings and constraints: Most TCR sequences were uncommon, yet certain public TCRs appeared in many donors. Productive rates of about 87% or about 30% were seen for most TCR beta V segments in an earlier analysis.

This CDR3 contains 15 residues. V lost 4 bases and J 10 bases, leaving 23 bases between the germline ends. Germline V gives CDR1 SGHNT, CDR2 YYREEE (reference sequence). Sequenced material: PBMCs. The rearrangement uses TRBV5-4 and TRBJ1-1, with D perhaps matching TRBD1 (5 bases). This TCR was sampled from a boy younger than 10 in good health and CMV-seronegative. CDR3 nucleotide sequence: TGTGCCAGCAGCCTGGTTGGGGTACAGGCGGCTGCAGCTTTCTTT. It yields the protein CASSLVGVQAAAAFF.